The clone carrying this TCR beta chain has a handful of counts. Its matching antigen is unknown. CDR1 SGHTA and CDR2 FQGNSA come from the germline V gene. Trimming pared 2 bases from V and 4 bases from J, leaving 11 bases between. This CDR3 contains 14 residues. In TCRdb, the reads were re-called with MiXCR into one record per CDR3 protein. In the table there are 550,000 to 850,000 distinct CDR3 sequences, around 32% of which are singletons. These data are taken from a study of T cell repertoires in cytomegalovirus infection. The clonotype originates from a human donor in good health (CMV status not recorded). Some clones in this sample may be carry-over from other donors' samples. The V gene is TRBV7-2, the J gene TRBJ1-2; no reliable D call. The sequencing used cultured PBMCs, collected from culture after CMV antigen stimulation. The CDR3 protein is CASSLSGNSYGYTF. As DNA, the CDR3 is TGTGCCAGCAGCTTATCCGGGAACAGCTATGGCTACACCTTC. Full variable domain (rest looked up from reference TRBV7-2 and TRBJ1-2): GAGVSQSPSNKVTEKGKDVELRCDPISGHTALYWYRQSLGQGLEFLIYFQGNSAPDKSGLPSDRFSAERTGGSVSTLTIQRTQQEDSAVYLCASSLSGNSYGYTFGSGTRLTVV.